This T cell receptor beta chain was sequenced for a study of beta chain features in type 1 diabetes. Turning to the study itself: Taken together, all samples contributed roughly 100 million examined sorted cells. Whole-study findings and limits: Fewer insertions but more deletions were seen at VDJ junctions in type 1 diabetes patients. Whether HLA type influences TCRB rearrangement remained unresolved here. The naive, central memory and Treg TCRB repertoires of patients appeared to be more similar to one another than those of healthy donors. Patients with Type 1 diabetes showed moderately but significantly shorter TCRB CDR3s in all four CD4+ subsets.

TCRB transcripts that were expressed got sequenced, as all of the isolated RNA had been reverse transcribed. Assay: immunoSEQ multiplex PCR; the TCRdb copy retains only in-frame clones and omits some. This sample carries hundreds of thousands of clones, over 10% of them seen once, and the ten largest clones take less than 0.025%. Concerning this clone itself: Its antigen remains unidentified.

V was pared by 3 bases and J by 2 bases, with 1 base of the junction left unmatched. The CDR3 length is 13 residues. In germline, CDR1 is LNHDA, CDR2 SQIVND (reference sequence). The material sequenced was naive CD4+ T cells from blood. The rearrangement uses TRBV19 and TRBJ2-7, with 7 bases aligning to TRBD2. This TCR derives from a man between 18 and 35 years old with type 1 diabetes. The CDR3 region has the DNA TGTGCCAGTAGTATCGGGACTACCTACGAGCAGTACTTC. Amino acids: CASSIGTTYEQYF.